These T cell receptor beta chains were read from a single sample in a study of long-term antiretroviral therapy in people with HIV. Sequencing was performed with immunoSEQ multiplex PCR; in TCRdb, only in-frame clones are kept and a portion is missing. The sample consists of about 34,000 clones, approximately 83% of them appearing once. Sequencing used unsorted PBMCs, obtained 0.4 years before starting antiretroviral therapy. These receptor sequences come from a man aged 18 to 30 with HIV. CDR3s include the opening cysteine and the closing phenylalanine or tryptophan. D genes are given only for firm matches. Clone size is not always given. Where it is, it says once, few, many or a class for expanded clones.

CDR3 length: 15; V gene: TRBV29-1; J gene: TRBJ1-4; D gene: NA; clone size: NA; CDR3 DNA: TGCAGCGTTGAAGGCAGGCGAAGCTCAAATGAAAAACTGTTTTTT; CDR3 protein: CSVEGRRSSNEKLFF
CDR3 length: 16; V gene: TRBV28; J gene: TRBJ2-7; D gene: NA; clone size: NA; CDR3 DNA: TGTGCCAGCAGTTTATTAACTACGGCTAGTCTCGACGAGCAGTACTTC; CDR3 protein: CASSLLTTASLDEQYF
CDR3 length: 17; V gene: TRBV7-2; J gene: TRBJ2-3; D gene: TRBD2; clone size: NA; CDR3 DNA: TGTGCCAGCAGCCCCAGCCGGACTAGCAGATACACAGATACGCAGTATTTT; CDR3 protein: CASSPSRTSRYTDTQYF
CDR3 length: 14; V gene: TRBV7-2; J gene: TRBJ2-7; D gene: NA; clone size: NA; CDR3 DNA: TGTGCCAGCAGCACCCGGGACGTATCCTACGAGCAGTACTTC; CDR3 protein: CASSTRDVSYEQYF
CDR3 length: 15; V gene: TRBV2; J gene: TRBJ1-1; D gene: TRBD1; clone size: NA; CDR3 DNA: TGTGCCAGCAGCCTGACAGGGGGCGCTTACGCTGAAGCTTTCTTT; CDR3 protein: CASSLTGGAYAEAFF
CDR3 length: 17; V gene: TRBV5-1; J gene: TRBJ2-3; D gene: NA; clone size: NA; CDR3 DNA: TGCGCCAGCAGCTTGGTTGGTAGCGCTCGGGCTGAGGATACGCAGTATTTT; CDR3 protein: CASSLVGSARAEDTQYF
CDR3 length: 16; V gene: TRBV7-6; J gene: TRBJ2-3; D gene: TRBD2; clone size: NA; CDR3 DNA: TGTGCCAGCAGCTCGGGACTAGCGGGAGATCAAGATACGCAGTATTTT; CDR3 protein: CASSSGLAGDQDTQYF
CDR3 length: 16; V gene: TRBV19; J gene: TRBJ1-5; D gene: TRBD1; clone size: NA; CDR3 DNA: TGTGCCAGTAGTACAACCGGGACAGGGGGTTTTCAGCCCCAGCATTTT; CDR3 protein: CASSTTGTGGFQPQHF
CDR3 length: 15; V gene: TRBV11-2; J gene: TRBJ1-1; D gene: TRBD1; clone size: NA; CDR3 DNA: TGTGCCAGCAGCACCTGGACAGGGAAGAACACTGAAGCTTTCTTT; CDR3 protein: CASSTWTGKNTEAFF
CDR3 length: 11; V gene: TRBV2; J gene: TRBJ2-4; D gene: NA; clone size: NA; CDR3 DNA: TGTGCCAGCGCTGGGACCCCCATTCAGTACTTC; CDR3 protein: CASAGTPIQYF
CDR3 length: 12; V gene: TRBV7-2; J gene: TRBJ2-7; D gene: NA; clone size: NA; CDR3 DNA: TGTGCCAGCAGCTTTCCAGGGTTCGAGCAGTACTTC; CDR3 protein: CASSFPGFEQYF
CDR3 length: 12; V gene: TRBV10-3; J gene: TRBJ1-1; D gene: NA; clone size: NA; CDR3 DNA: TGTGCCACCTTCGGGGGGATAGGGGAAGCTTTCTTT; CDR3 protein: CATFGGIGEAFF
CDR3 length: 15; V gene: TRBV28; J gene: TRBJ2-6; D gene: NA; clone size: once; CDR3 DNA: TGTGCCAGCAGTTCAAAGGGTTTTGGGGCCAACGTCCTGACTTTC; CDR3 protein: CASSSKGFGANVLTF
CDR3 length: 11; V gene: TRBV6-1; J gene: TRBJ2-7; D gene: NA; clone size: NA; CDR3 DNA: TGTGCCAGCAGTGAGCCACGGCGGCAGTACTTC; CDR3 protein: CASSEPRRQYF
CDR3 length: 12; V gene: TRBV28; J gene: TRBJ1-4; D gene: NA; clone size: few; CDR3 DNA: TGTGCCAGCAGTAAGGGTCCGAGAAAACTGTTTTTT; CDR3 protein: CASSKGPRKLFF
CDR3 length: 16; V gene: TRBV7-9; J gene: TRBJ1-1; D gene: NA; clone size: once; CDR3 DNA: TGTGCCAGCAGCTTAGGTTCCGCCACCTATAACACTGAAGCTTTCTTT; CDR3 protein: CASSLGSATYNTEAFF
CDR3 length: 12; V gene: TRBV29-1; J gene: TRBJ2-5; D gene: TRBD1; clone size: NA; CDR3 DNA: TGCAGCGGACGGACAGGGGACGAGACCCAGTACTTC; CDR3 protein: CSGRTGDETQYF
CDR3 length: 16; V gene: TRBV27; J gene: TRBJ2-5; D gene: NA; clone size: NA; CDR3 DNA: TGTGCCAGCAGCGCCCGAATCCGGGACAAGCAAGAGACCCAGTACTTC; CDR3 protein: CASSARIRDKQETQYF
CDR3 length: 13; V gene: TRBV6-5; J gene: TRBJ1-3; D gene: NA; clone size: NA; CDR3 DNA: TGTGCCAGCAGCACAGGGTCAGGAAACACCATATATTTT; CDR3 protein: CASSTGSGNTIYF
CDR3 length: 15; V gene: TRBV6-5; J gene: TRBJ2-2; D gene: NA; clone size: NA; CDR3 DNA: TGTGCCAGCCAGAGGTCGGCAGGGGGGGGCGGGGAGCTGTTTTTT; CDR3 protein: CASQRSAGGGGELFF
CDR3 length: 15; V gene: TRBV27; J gene: TRBJ1-3; D gene: NA; clone size: NA; CDR3 DNA: TGTGCCAGCAGTTTATCGTTGGGATCTGGAAACACCATATATTTT; CDR3 protein: CASSLSLGSGNTIYF
CDR3 length: 17; V gene: TRBV5-5; J gene: TRBJ1-3; D gene: NA; clone size: NA; CDR3 DNA: TGTGCCAGCAGCTCCTCGGGTAGGGATATCTTCGGGAACACCATATATTTT; CDR3 protein: CASSSSGRDIFGNTIYF
CDR3 length: 16; V gene: TRBV7-9; J gene: TRBJ2-3; D gene: NA; clone size: NA; CDR3 DNA: TGTGCCAGCAGCCCCATCGGGGTGGGTTCCACAGATACGCAGTATTTT; CDR3 protein: CASSPIGVGSTDTQYF
CDR3 length: 16; V gene: TRBV27; J gene: TRBJ1-5; D gene: TRBD1; clone size: NA; CDR3 DNA: TGTGCCAGCAGTGAAGGGACAGGCCTTAGCAATCAGCCCCAGCATTTT; CDR3 protein: CASSEGTGLSNQPQHF
CDR3 length: 12; V gene: TRBV29-1; J gene: TRBJ2-7; D gene: TRBD2; clone size: NA; CDR3 DNA: TGCAGCGCGGGGGGGGGAACCTACGAGCAGTACTTC; CDR3 protein: CSAGGGTYEQYF
CDR3 length: 15; V gene: TRBV4-1; J gene: TRBJ2-5; D gene: NA; clone size: NA; CDR3 DNA: TGCGCCAGCAGCCAAGAGGGCTACCCGGGAGAGACCCAGTACTTC; CDR3 protein: CASSQEGYPGETQYF
CDR3 length: 17; V gene: TRBV19; J gene: TRBJ1-3; D gene: NA; clone size: NA; CDR3 DNA: TGTGCCAGTAGTATTCCGCGGGGGGGCTTAACTGGAAACACCATATATTTT; CDR3 protein: CASSIPRGGLTGNTIYF
CDR3 length: 15; V gene: TRBV11-2; J gene: TRBJ2-1; D gene: NA; clone size: NA; CDR3 DNA: TGTGCCAGCAGCTCTCGAACCAGCTCCTACAATGAGCAGTTCTTC; CDR3 protein: CASSSRTSSYNEQFF
CDR3 length: 15; V gene: TRBV15; J gene: TRBJ1-5; D gene: NA; clone size: once; CDR3 DNA: TGTGCCACCAGCAGAGATTCGGGCCTACGTCAGCCCCAGCATTTT; CDR3 protein: CATSRDSGLRQPQHF
CDR3 length: 12; V gene: TRBV21-1; J gene: TRBJ1-1; D gene: NA; clone size: NA; CDR3 DNA: TGTGCCAGCAGCTCCTCCGGAGCTGAAGCTTTCTTT; CDR3 protein: CASSSSGAEAFF
CDR3 length: 14; V gene: TRBV27; J gene: TRBJ1-1; D gene: TRBD1; clone size: NA; CDR3 DNA: TGTGCCAGCAGTAAGGGACAGGGTAGCACTGAAGCTTTCTTT; CDR3 protein: CASSKGQGSTEAFF
CDR3 length: 12; V gene: TRBV29-1; J gene: TRBJ2-1; D gene: NA; clone size: NA; CDR3 DNA: TGCAGCGCAGAGGGGGTATACAATGAGCAGTTCTTC; CDR3 protein: CSAEGVYNEQFF
CDR3 length: 13; V gene: TRBV4-1; J gene: TRBJ2-1; D gene: NA; clone size: NA; CDR3 DNA: TGCGCCAGCAGCTTCCAATCGGGGAATGAGCAGTTCTTC; CDR3 protein: CASSFQSGNEQFF
CDR3 length: 13; V gene: TRBV27; J gene: TRBJ2-7; D gene: TRBD1; clone size: NA; CDR3 DNA: TGTGCCAGCAGTTTCGGACAGGGCTACGAGCAGTACTTC; CDR3 protein: CASSFGQGYEQYF
CDR3 length: 14; V gene: TRBV6-5; J gene: TRBJ2-7; D gene: NA; clone size: NA; CDR3 DNA: TGTGCCAGCAGTTACTCCTCAGGGAACTCCGAGCAGTACTTC; CDR3 protein: CASSYSSGNSEQYF
CDR3 length: 14; V gene: TRBV4-1; J gene: TRBJ1-2; D gene: NA; clone size: NA; CDR3 DNA: TGCGCCAGCAGCCAAGATACAGGGTACTATGGCTACACCTTC; CDR3 protein: CASSQDTGYYGYTF
CDR3 length: 15; V gene: TRBV29-1; J gene: TRBJ2-7; D gene: NA; clone size: once; CDR3 DNA: TGCAGCGTTGAAAGGGCTGGCAGGGAGGACTACGAGCAGTACTTC; CDR3 protein: CSVERAGREDYEQYF
CDR3 length: 11; V gene: TRBV5-6; J gene: TRBJ2-7; D gene: NA; clone size: NA; CDR3 DNA: TGTGCCAGCGCGGATTTCTACGAGCAGTACTTC; CDR3 protein: CASADFYEQYF
CDR3 length: 12; V gene: TRBV7-2; J gene: TRBJ1-1; D gene: NA; clone size: few; CDR3 DNA: TGTGCCAGCAGCCTCGGGACCGCGGGGGCTTTCTTT; CDR3 protein: CASSLGTAGAFF
CDR3 length: 11; V gene: TRBV30; J gene: TRBJ2-7; D gene: NA; clone size: NA; CDR3 DNA: TGTGCCTGGACCCAGGCGGACGAGCAGTACTTC; CDR3 protein: CAWTQADEQYF
CDR3 length: 14; V gene: TRBV28; J gene: TRBJ2-7; D gene: NA; clone size: few; CDR3 DNA: TGTGCCAGTCGTACAGGGTCTCGGGTCGACGAGCAGTACTTC; CDR3 protein: CASRTGSRVDEQYF
CDR3 length: 14; V gene: TRBV6-6; J gene: TRBJ1-5; D gene: NA; clone size: few; CDR3 DNA: TGTGCCAGCAGTTATGAGAGGGGCAATCAGCCCCAGCATTTT; CDR3 protein: CASSYERGNQPQHF
CDR3 length: 16; V gene: TRBV4-3; J gene: TRBJ2-4; D gene: NA; clone size: NA; CDR3 DNA: TGCGCCAGCAGCCAAGAAAGAGGCGGAGCCAAAAACATTCAGTACTTC; CDR3 protein: CASSQERGGAKNIQYF
CDR3 length: 14; V gene: TRBV2; J gene: TRBJ2-7; D gene: TRBD2; clone size: once; CDR3 DNA: TGTGCCAGCGGGACTAGCGGGGGGGCCTTTGAGCAGTACTTC; CDR3 protein: CASGTSGGAFEQYF